This T cell receptor beta chain was recovered during a study of blood T cell repertoires in COVID-19. Overall study context: Collection of acute and convalescent COVID-19 samples took place in the United States, Italy and Spain. PBMCs, B-cell-depleted T cells, or T cells were the source of the cDNA or gDNA that made up the material.

On this clone itself: Germline is not matched at one junction end, which may reflect a read error.

In the original analysis: Using reference gene primer amplification, nucleated cell counts were estimated. Some clones are missing from TCRdb's copy, which holds only in-frame ones; the method was immunoSEQ multiplex PCR. V and J calls plus clone size are reproduced from that table; the DNA served to infer D and trimming. Seen here are around 250,000 clones, around 86% observed once, and the top ten hold more than 9%. This CDR3 is built from 15 residues. In germline, CDR1 is MDHEN, CDR2 SYDVKM. This TCR was sampled from a man older than 75 with acute or convalescent COVID-19. The sequenced material came from peripheral blood. The rearrangement uses TRBV28 and TRBJ2-1; TRBD1 is a possible D gene (5 bases). The CDR3 protein is CASSNWGGTYNGQFF. The DNA of the CDR3 is TGTGCCAGCAGCAACTGGGGCGGAACCTACAATGGGCAGTTCTTC.